Given below is one T cell receptor beta chain in context. The antigen remains undetermined. The sample comes from a study of blood T cells in healthy people across ages. Study context: About one barcoded beta molecule per two T cells was the capture yield of template switching. General observations from the study: Estimates drawn from one million T cells were deemed to understate diversity.

A second roughly 6 to 12 cycle PCR used barcoded and J-beta primers. TCRdb re-called the 5' RACE reads through MiXCR, storing one row per CDR3 protein. The table has around 1.5 million distinct CDR3 sequences, around 35% seen once. Every donor gave ten milliliters of peripheral blood. Isolated PBMCs totaled at least 7 million in each sample. Unmatched junction bases numbered 15, after V lost 7 bases and J lost 13 bases. The CDR3 consists of 14 residues. The sequence came from a woman between 25 and 40 years old in good health. The V gene is TRBV12-3 or TRBV12-4, the J gene TRBJ2-4, with 8 bases fitting TRBD2. The sequenced sample was blood. CDR3 sequence (DNA): TGTGCCAGCACTATAGCGGGAAGTCCTCATGAGCAGTACTTC. Its translation is CASTIAGSPHEQYF.